One T cell receptor (beta chain) is described in this entry. What it recognizes is unknown. PCR involved 60 Vbeta and 13 Jbeta primers. Assay: immunoSEQ multiplex PCR; the TCRdb copy retains only in-frame clones and omits some. Among about 160,000 clones listed, almost 80% were seen once. The data stem from a study of cytomegalovirus exposure and HLA in healthy donors. The study's findings and limits: Equally common other TCR beta chains were less clonally expanded than HLA-associated ones, a later analysis found.

This receptor was obtained from a woman in her forties or fifties in good health and CMV-seronegative. Sequenced: PBMCs.

CDR3 in DNA: TGTGCCAGCAGTTACCTCCGGGCGGGCACCGGGGAGCTGTTTTTT. This sequence encodes CASSYLRAGTGELFF. The chain uses TRBV6-6 and TRBJ2-2, with D possibly TRBD2 on 5 matching bases. This CDR3 has 15 residues. The V end was cut by 2 bases, the J end by 4 bases, with 11 bases between. Germline-derived CDR1 and CDR2 are MNHNY and SVGAGI (reference sequence).